These 29 T cell receptor beta chains were sequenced from one sample in a study of human T cells and chemical hapten exposure. Time point denoted: pre-sensitization, week 0. Treatment: therapeutic diphenylcyclopropenone sensitization with weekly scalp DPC. In TCRdb, the RACE reads were re-called with MiXCR into one record per CDR3 protein. Seen here are about 98,000 distinct CDR3 sequences, about 10% observed once, and the top ten hold about 3%. The input for sequencing was whole blood, taken in connection with sensitization to the hapten diphenylcyclopropenone (DPC). Source of these receptors: an older woman with alopecia areata. Some clones in this sample may be carry-over from other donors' samples.

This clonotype was counted between two and nine times. The V call is TRBV9, the J call TRBJ2-7; 8 bases line up with TRBD2. The CDR3 is made up of 15 amino acids. With V trimmed by 0 bases and J by 3 bases, 5 bases remained unmatched. CDR1 SGDLS and CDR2 YYNGEE come from the germline V gene. The CDR3 sequence is CASSVAGGTDYEQYF. The CDR3 coding sequence is TGTGCCAGCAGCGTAGCGGGGGGGACGGACTACGAGCAGTACTTC.

The chain recombines TRBV11-2 with TRBJ2-3; D may be TRBD1 (5 bases). Germline values: CDR1 SGHAT, CDR2 FQNNGV. Trimming left V 1 base short and J 2 bases short, with 10 bases between. The CDR3 has 15 amino acids. The CDR3 loop reads CASSLGGRPTDTQYF. The CDR3 DNA follows: TGTGCCAGCAGCTTAGGGGGCAGACCCACAGATACGCAGTATTTT.

This clonotype appeared many times. The V and J genes are TRBV30 and TRBJ2-1, with TRBD2 as a possible D gene (5 bases). The germline V gene has CDR1 GTSNPN and CDR2 SVGIG (reference sequence). V dropped 2 bases and J dropped 2 bases, with 16 bases sitting between them. This CDR3 spans 16 amino acids. The CDR3 here is CAWSYLTSGPYNEQFF. DNA of the CDR3: TGTGCCTGGAGTTATCTCACAAGCGGACCCTACAATGAGCAGTTCTTC.

J is TRBJ1-5 and V is TRBV23-1; the D gene is possibly TRBD1 (6 bases). TRBV23-1 is sorted into the ORF group, with uncertain function. The V and J ends lost 4 bases and 5 bases respectively, with 24 bases between them. The CDR3 is 18 amino acids. CDR3 nucleotides: TGCGCCAGCAGTCCCCCGGACAGTCTACTGGGTAAGGATCAGCCCCAGCATTTT. This encodes CASSPPDSLLGKDQPQHF.

The rearrangement links TRBV6-2 or TRBV6-3 to TRBJ2-3; D possibly matches TRBD1 or TRBD2 (5 bases each). CDR3 length equals 14 residues. Germline lookup yields CDR1 MNHEY and CDR2 SVGEGT. Deletions cut 6 bases from V and 6 bases from J, with 16 bases between. The CDR3 sequence is CASSPLGGTDTQYF. CDR3 coding DNA: TGTGCCAGCAGCCCCCTCGGTGGGACGGATACGCAGTATTTT.

The chain carries TRBV19 and TRBJ1-5; D gene unclear. Trimming left V 7 bases short and J 3 bases short, with 10 bases between. From germline, CDR1 is LNHDA and CDR2 SQIVND (reference sequence). The CDR3 is 13 residues long. The CDR3 spells CASMKHVNQPQHF. CDR3 bases: TGTGCCAGTATGAAACACGTCAATCAGCCCCAGCATTTT.

This chain connects TRBV29-1 to TRBJ1-2; D remains unclear. Trimming removed 5 bases at V and 2 bases at J, with 3 bases between. In germline, CDR1 is SQVTM, CDR2 ANQGSEA. There are 10 residues in the CDR3. Written as DNA, the CDR3 is TGCAGCGTTCTCAACTATGGCTACACCTTC. Its translation: CSVLNYGYTF.

This clonotype was observed a handful of times. V and J are TRBV7-8 and TRBJ2-5, with D perhaps assigned TRBD1 or TRBD2 (5 bases each). The germline CDR1 and CDR2 sequences are SGHVS and FQNEAQ. V dropped 3 bases and J dropped 3 bases, with 14 bases sitting between them. The CDR3 has 15 residues. CDR3 sequence (DNA): TGTGCCAGCAGCTTGTTTAGTGGGGGAAAAGAGACCCAGTACTTC. Its translation: CASSLFSGGKETQYF.

This clonotype was seen at least ten times. The J gene is TRBJ2-1, the V gene TRBV21-1; the table gives TRBD1 as D, unverified against the DNA. TRBV21-1 is reported as a pseudogene. The CDR3 covers 19 residues. DNA for the CDR3: TGTGCCAGCAGCAAAGTAAACCGGGCATTCGGAGGCAGGGACGATGAGCAGTTCTTC. Encoded protein: CASSKVNRAFGGRDDEQFF.

There are a few counts of this clonotype. The CDR3 region has the DNA TGCAACTCTGATGGGACCGAAAGCACAGATACGCAGTATTTT. Protein product: CNSDGTESTDTQYF. The V gene is TRBV29-1, the J gene TRBJ2-3, with D perhaps given as TRBD1 or TRBD2 (5 bases each). The CDR3 sequence is 14 residues long. Germline V gene data show CDR1 as SQVTM and CDR2 as ANQGSEA.

The sample holds a few counts of this clonotype. The gene calls are TRBV20-1 and TRBJ2-6, with D maybe TRBD2 (6 bases). The CDR3 consists of 17 residues. Trimming took off 5 bases at V and 0 bases at J, with 17 bases between the two ends. The V gene's germline CDR1 is DFQATT and CDR2 SNEGSKA (reference sequence). CDR3 sequence (DNA): TGCAGTGCTCCATTGACTAGTGGGAGCTCTGGGGCCAACGTCCTGACTTTC. Its protein product is CSAPLTSGSSGANVLTF.

This chain connects TRBV5-5 to TRBJ2-1, with TRBD2 identical over 8 bases. V trimming: 2 bases; J trimming: 3 bases; junction bases outside the gene matches: 1. The length of the CDR3 is 14 residues. The germline CDR1 and CDR2 sequences are SGHKS and YYEKEE (reference sequence). The CDR3, as DNA: TGTGCCAGCAGCTTCGCGGGGGGCTACAATGAGCAGTTCTTC. Amino acids: CASSFAGGYNEQFF. The full variable domain, its missing parts supplied by reference TRBV5-5 and TRBJ2-1, is DAGVTQSPTHLIKTRGQQVTLRCSPISGHKSVSWYQQVLGQGPQFIFQYYEKEERGRGNFPDRFSARQFPNYSSELNVNALLLGDSALYLCASSFAGGYNEQFFGPGTRLTVL.

This clonotype was seen many times. The rearrangement links TRBV12-3 or TRBV12-4 to TRBJ1-6, with D maybe TRBD1 (6 bases). CDR3 length: 16 amino acids. The germline V and J ends were trimmed by 2 bases and 1 base, with 9 bases remaining between them. Written as DNA, the CDR3 is TGTGCCAGCAGTTTATCAGGGGAATCCTATAATTCACCCCTCCACTTT. This gives the protein CASSLSGESYNSPLHF.

The rearrangement joins TRBV18 to TRBJ2-7; D uncertain. This CDR3 contains 15 residues. V was trimmed by 0 bases and J by 6 bases, leaving 15 bases between them. Germline V lookup: CDR1 KGHSH, CDR2 LQKENI. The CDR3 DNA reads as TGTGCCAGCTCACCACCGGTAGCCCCTACGGGCGAGCAGTACTTC. It codes for CASSPPVAPTGEQYF.

In its sample, this clonotype was seen many times. The chain employs TRBV29-1 and TRBJ1-2, with TRBD1 matching 9 bases. V shed 7 bases, J shed 7 bases, and the junction held 16 bases outside the gene matches. The CDR3 loop spans 15 amino acids. The germline V gene encodes CDR1 SQVTM and CDR2 ANQGSEA. Here the CDR3 DNA reads TGCAGCGGGGGGTTTTTGGGACAGGGTGTTTCTGGCTACACCTTC. It encodes CSGGFLGQGVSGYTF.

The V gene is TRBV3-1, the J gene TRBJ1-6; TRBD1 matches at 7 bases. The CDR3 is 14 amino acids. Germline CDR1 reads LGHDT; CDR2 reads YNNKEL (reference sequence). V dropped 5 bases and J dropped 6; count of bases not matched to a gene: 4. Here the CDR3 DNA reads TGTGCCAGCAGCGGGACAGCCACTAATTCACCCCTCCACTTT. As protein: CASSGTATNSPLHF.

Ten or more counts support this clonotype. The rearrangement joins TRBV29-1 to TRBJ2-7; D not certain. Trimming removed 3 bases from V and 2 bases from J, with 8 bases in between. Germline V gene lookup returns CDR1 SQVTM and CDR2 ANQGSEA. This CDR3 is 12 amino acids long. The CDR3 region has the DNA TGCAGCGTTGAGGGTTCGGCCTACGAGCAGTACTTC. Translated: CSVEGSAYEQYF.

This clonotype was counted at least ten times. This chain joins TRBV14 and TRBJ1-1, with D possibly matching TRBD1 (5 bases). Per germline, CDR1 SGHDN and CDR2 FVKESK. The V end lost 4 bases, the J end lost 6 bases, and 18 bases lay between the germline ends. The CDR3 extends over 15 amino acids. The CDR3 bases are TGTGCCAGCAGCCCTTTTGGGACTTTTGGCGCTGAAGCTTTCTTT. This translates into CASSPFGTFGAEAFF.

The gene calls are TRBV7-2 and TRBJ2-2; D call uncertain. The V gene lost 0 bases and the J gene lost 7 bases, with 6 bases spanning the gap. CDR3 length equals 13 residues. Germline lookup yields CDR1 SGHTA and CDR2 FQGNSA. CDR3 nucleotide sequence: TGTGCCAGCAGCTTAGCGCGCGGCGGGGAGCTGTTTTTT. Its protein is CASSLARGGELFF. The full variable domain, its missing parts supplied by reference TRBV7-2 and TRBJ2-2, is GAGVSQSPSNKVTEKGKDVELRCDPISGHTALYWYRQSLGQGLEFLIYFQGNSAPDKSGLPSDRFSAERTGGSVSTLTIQRTQQEDSAVYLCASSLARGGELFFGEGSRLTVL.

The chain joins TRBV29-1 to TRBJ2-4; 9 bases fit TRBD2. J was trimmed by 6 bases and V by 2 bases; bases with no gene match: 2. The CDR3 covers 13 residues. CDR1 and CDR2 from the germline V gene are SQVTM and ANQGSEA. The CDR3 is CSVESAGGNIQYF. In DNA form, the CDR3 reads TGCAGCGTTGAATCAGCGGGGGGAAACATTCAGTACTTC.

This clonotype occurred a few times. The chain has TRBV2 and TRBJ1-1; D gene unclear. The CDR3 is made up of 11 amino acids. V lost 2 bases to trimming and J lost 8 bases, with 6 bases between them. Germline loops: CDR1 SNHLY, CDR2 FYNNEI. CDR3: CASSEWVEAFF. The CDR3 DNA reads TGTGCCAGCAGTGAATGGGTGGAAGCTTTCTTT.

This clonotype has at least ten counts. The V gene is TRBV7-3, the J gene TRBJ2-2; no definite D call. Germline V CDR1 and CDR2: SGHTA, FQGTGA. Trimming shortened V by 4 bases and J by 5 bases, and 26 bases separated the two germline ends. This CDR3 has 19 residues. The DNA of the CDR3 is TGTGCCAGCAGCTCCCACCCCGTGGGTCTGACGTATACGACCGGGGAGCTGTTTTTT. It specifies CASSSHPVGLTYTTGELFF.

At least ten counts were recorded for this clonotype. This chain uses TRBV12-3 or TRBV12-4 with TRBJ1-5, with D possibly TRBD1 on 5 matching bases. The length of the CDR3 is 14 residues. V gave up 4 bases and J gave up 0 bases, with 7 bases separating them. CDR3 bases: TGTGCCAGCAGTTCCGACAGTAGCAATCAGCCCCAGCATTTT. It is translated as CASSSDSSNQPQHF.

This clonotype was seen more than once but under ten times. The chain uses TRBV5-1 and TRBJ2-1; the match to TRBD2 covers 7 bases. The CDR3 has 15 amino acids. V was pared by 0 bases and J by 9 bases, with 9 bases of the junction left unmatched. Germline assignment: CDR1 SGHRS and CDR2 YFSETQ. Here the CDR3 reads CASSLARTTGGEQFF. The DNA of the CDR3 is TGCGCCAGCAGCTTGGCCCGGACGACGGGGGGTGAGCAGTTCTTC.

The table lists this clonotype with many counts. This chain uses TRBV6-5 with TRBJ2-2, with 8 bases aligning to TRBD1. The J segment lost 6 bases and the V segment lost 6 bases, leaving 3 bases of the junction unmatched. This CDR3 contains 13 residues. Germline V gene lookup returns CDR1 MNHEY and CDR2 SVGAGI. The CDR3 here is CASRLTGAGELFF. CDR3 nucleotides: TGTGCCAGCAGATTGACAGGGGCCGGGGAGCTGTTTTTT.

This clonotype was picked up many times. The V and J genes are TRBV19 and TRBJ2-1, with 16 positions matching TRBD2. Germline V CDR1 and CDR2: LNHDA, SQIVND (reference sequence). V was clipped by 0 bases and J by 2 bases; unmatched bases: 4. The CDR3 sequence is 19 residues long. For the CDR3, the DNA is TGTGCCAGTAGTATAGATGGGACTAGCGGGGGGGCCACCTACAATGAGCAGTTCTTC. It yields the protein CASSIDGTSGGATYNEQFF.

In its sample, this clonotype was seen a few times. The V and J genes are TRBV15 and TRBJ2-1, with 11 positions matching TRBD1. With V trimmed by 2 bases and J by 7 bases, 4 bases remained unmatched. Looked up from germline, CDR1 is LNHNV and CDR2 is YYDKDF (reference sequence). The CDR3 totals 15 residues. CDR3 region: CATSRWTGGGNEQFF. DNA for the CDR3: TGTGCCACCAGCAGATGGACAGGGGGCGGGAATGAGCAGTTCTTC. The full variable domain, completed using reference TRBV15 and TRBJ2-1, is DAMVIQNPRYQVTQFGKPVTLSCSQTLNHNVMYWYQQKSSQAPKLLFHYYDKDFNNEADTPDNFQSRRPNTSFCFLDIRSPGLGDTAMYLCATSRWTGGGNEQFFGPGTRLTVL.

The sample holds many counts of this clonotype. The chain joins TRBV7-9 to TRBJ2-3; D could derive from TRBD1 or TRBD2 (7 bases each). V lost 2 bases and J 7 bases, leaving 19 bases between the germline ends. The germline V gene has CDR1 SEHNR and CDR2 FQNEAQ (reference sequence). The CDR3 length is 16 residues. CDR3 residues: CASSLPQGGLRNTQYF. CDR3 bases: TGTGCCAGCAGCTTACCTCAGGGGGGGTTGCGGAATACGCAGTATTTT.

About this clonotype itself: This may be a read error: a much more frequent sequence differs by one nucleotide. The rearrangement joins TRBV29-1 to TRBJ1-3; D is ambiguous. Germline assignment: CDR1 SQVTM and CDR2 ANQGSEA. The CDR3 is made up of 12 amino acids. Trimming left V 6 bases short and J 6 bases short, with 12 bases between. The chain's CDR3 is CSVGSDENTIYF. CDR3 coding DNA: TGCAGCGTAGGGTCTGATGAAAACACCATATATTTT. The full variable domain, with the rest looked up from reference TRBV29-1 and TRBJ1-3, is SAVISQKPSRDICQRGTSLTIQCQVDSQVTMMFWYRQQPGQSLTLIATANQGSEATYESGFVIDKFPISRPNLTFSTLTVSNMSPEDSSIYLCSVGSDENTIYFGEGSWLTVV.